The 9 T cell receptor beta chains below all came from one sample that was sequenced in a study of shared clonotypes between healthy human individuals. Repertoires were generated with immunoSEQ multiplex PCR, while TCRdb's copy carries only in-frame clones and drops some. This table holds over a million clones, roughly 97% found once. Sequencing used naive CD4+ T cells sorted from blood. Subset here: CD45RA+ positively selected. The source is a young man in good health.

V and J are TRBV10-3 and TRBJ2-1; 14 bases match TRBD2. Trimming at V came to 6 bases and at J to 7 bases, leaving 5 bases not matched to a gene. CDR3 length: 15 amino acids. The germline CDR1 and CDR2 sequences are ENHRY and SYGVKD. As DNA, the CDR3 is TGTGCCATCAGGGGGACTAGCGGGAGTAGTAATGAGCAGTTCTTC. It encodes CAIRGTSGSSNEQFF.

The chain joins TRBV14 to TRBJ2-3; 7 bases are a match to TRBD2. In germline, CDR1 is SGHDN, CDR2 FVKESK. The V and J ends lost 0 bases and 3 bases, in that order; junction bases with no gene match: 3. The length of the CDR3 is 15 residues. The chain's CDR3 is CASSQDWRETDTQYF. For the CDR3, the DNA is TGTGCCAGCAGCCAAGACTGGCGGGAGACAGATACGCAGTATTTT.

This clone was counted between two and nine times. J is TRBJ2-5 and V is TRBV7-6; D remains unclear. Between the trimmed V and J ends, which lost 5 bases and 0 bases, there was a span of 4 bases. CDR3 length: 12 amino acids. Germline V gene lookup returns CDR1 SGHVS and CDR2 FNYEAQ. CDR3: CASSRNQETQYF. Here the CDR3 DNA reads TGTGCCAGCAGCCGAAACCAAGAGACCCAGTACTTC.

The V call is TRBV12-2, the J call TRBJ1-3. TRBV12-2 is a recognized pseudogene. This CDR3 spans 14 amino acids. CDR3 sequence (DNA): TGTGCAAGTCGCTTCGGCCACTCTGGAAACACCATATATTTT. Residues: CASRFGHSGNTIYF.

The chain has TRBV28 and TRBJ1-5; a weak D match, TRBD1 (6 bases). There are 16 residues in the CDR3. Per germline, CDR1 MDHEN and CDR2 SYDVKM. Trimming took off 5 bases at V and 3 bases at J, with 17 bases between the two ends. CDR3 region: CASSPSPQGVNQPQHF. CDR3 sequence (DNA): TGTGCCAGCAGTCCCTCCCCACAGGGCGTCAATCAGCCCCAGCATTTT.

This clone appeared once. The chain carries TRBV18 and TRBJ2-7; D is unresolved. CDR1 and CDR2 from the germline V gene are KGHSH and LQKENI. The V and J ends lost 3 bases and 0 bases respectively, with 24 bases between them. This CDR3 is 19 amino acids long. The CDR3 DNA follows: TGTGCCAGCTCACCGGGTGCGACACTCGTTCTGGGAATCTCCTACGAGCAGTACTTC. This translates into CASSPGATLVLGISYEQYF.

V is TRBV9 and J is TRBJ2-5; TRBD2 matches at 8 bases. Germline CDR1 is SGDLS and CDR2 is YYNGEE. J was trimmed by 2 bases and V by 4 bases; bases with no gene match: 10. The CDR3 consists of 16 residues. The CDR3 nucleotides read TGTGCCAGCAGCCCTCGAGCGGGAGCCGCACAAGAGACCCAGTACTTC. Its protein is CASSPRAGAAQETQYF.

The chain has TRBV6-4 and TRBJ2-6; the D is unclear. Germline CDR1 reads MRHNA; CDR2 reads SNTAGT. Trimming took off 5 bases at V and 0 bases at J, with 20 bases between the two ends. The CDR3 has 19 amino acids. The CDR3 loop reads CASSRDGIGSFSGANVLTF. The CDR3 DNA sequence: TGTGCCAGCAGTCGTGATGGGATAGGCTCTTTCTCTGGGGCCAACGTCCTGACTTTC.

This clone was seen once. V usage is TRBV7-3 and J usage is TRBJ2-3; D unclear. Germline CDR1 is SGHTA and CDR2 is FQGTGA. This CDR3 is 15 amino acids long. V was cut by 5 bases and J by 2 bases, with 14 bases left in between. CDR3 DNA: TGTGCCAGCAGCCAAATAGGCACCGACACAGATACGCAGTATTTT. The encoded protein is CASSQIGTDTDTQYF.